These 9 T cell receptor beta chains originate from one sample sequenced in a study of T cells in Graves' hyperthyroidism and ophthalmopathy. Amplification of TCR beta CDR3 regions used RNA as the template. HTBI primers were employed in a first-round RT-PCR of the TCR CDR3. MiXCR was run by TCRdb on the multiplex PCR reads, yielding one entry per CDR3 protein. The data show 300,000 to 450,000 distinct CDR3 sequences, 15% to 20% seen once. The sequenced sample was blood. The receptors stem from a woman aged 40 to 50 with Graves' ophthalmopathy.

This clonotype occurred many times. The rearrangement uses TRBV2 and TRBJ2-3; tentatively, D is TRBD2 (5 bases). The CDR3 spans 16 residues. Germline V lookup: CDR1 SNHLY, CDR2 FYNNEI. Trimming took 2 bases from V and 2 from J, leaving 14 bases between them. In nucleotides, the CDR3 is TGTGCCAGCAGTGAATACTATACTAGGCCCACAGATACGCAGTATTTT. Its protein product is CASSEYYTRPTDTQYF.

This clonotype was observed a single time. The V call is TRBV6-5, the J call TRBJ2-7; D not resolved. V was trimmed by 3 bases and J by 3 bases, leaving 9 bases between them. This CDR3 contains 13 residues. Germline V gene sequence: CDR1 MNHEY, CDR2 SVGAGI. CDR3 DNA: TGTGCCAGCAGTTATGAGGCAAACTACGAGCAGTACTTC. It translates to CASSYEANYEQYF.

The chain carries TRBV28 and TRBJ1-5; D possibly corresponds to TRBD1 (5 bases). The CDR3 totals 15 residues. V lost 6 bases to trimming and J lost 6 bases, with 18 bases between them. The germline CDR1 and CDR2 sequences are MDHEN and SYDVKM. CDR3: CASRSQGPLTQPQHF. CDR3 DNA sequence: TGTGCCAGCAGATCCCAGGGCCCGCTGACTCAGCCCCAGCATTTT. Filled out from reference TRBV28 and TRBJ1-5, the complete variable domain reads DVKVTQSSRYLVKRTGEKVFLECVQDMDHENMFWYRQDPGLGLRLIYFSYDVKMKEKGDIPEGYSVSREKKERFSLILESASTNQTSMYLCASRSQGPLTQPQHFGDGTRLSIL.

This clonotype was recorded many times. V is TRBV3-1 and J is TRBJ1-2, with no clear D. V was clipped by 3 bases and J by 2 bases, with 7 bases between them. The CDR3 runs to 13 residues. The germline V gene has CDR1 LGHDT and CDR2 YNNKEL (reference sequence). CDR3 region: CASSHGSNYGYTF. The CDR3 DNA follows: TGTGCCAGCAGCCACGGGTCAAACTATGGCTACACCTTC.

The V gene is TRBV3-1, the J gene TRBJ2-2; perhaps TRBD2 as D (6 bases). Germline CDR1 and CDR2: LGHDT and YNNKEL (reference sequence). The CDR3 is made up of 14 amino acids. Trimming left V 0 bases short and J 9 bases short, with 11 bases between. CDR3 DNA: TGTGCCAGCAGCCAAGAGGGGGGTTTCAGGGAGCTGTTTTTT. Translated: CASSQEGGFRELFF.

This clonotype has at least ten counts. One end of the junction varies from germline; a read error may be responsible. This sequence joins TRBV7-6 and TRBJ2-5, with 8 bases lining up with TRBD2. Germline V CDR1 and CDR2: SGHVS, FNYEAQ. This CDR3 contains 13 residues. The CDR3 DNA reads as TGTGCCACCAGCTTACGGGGGGGAGAGACCCAGTACTTC. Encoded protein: CATSLRGGETQYF.

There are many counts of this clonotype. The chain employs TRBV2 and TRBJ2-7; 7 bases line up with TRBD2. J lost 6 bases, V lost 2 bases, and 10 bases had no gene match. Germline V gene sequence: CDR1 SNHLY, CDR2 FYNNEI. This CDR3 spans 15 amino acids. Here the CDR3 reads CASSELDGRSSEQYF. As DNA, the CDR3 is TGTGCCAGCAGTGAACTTGACGGGAGGAGCTCCGAGCAGTACTTC.

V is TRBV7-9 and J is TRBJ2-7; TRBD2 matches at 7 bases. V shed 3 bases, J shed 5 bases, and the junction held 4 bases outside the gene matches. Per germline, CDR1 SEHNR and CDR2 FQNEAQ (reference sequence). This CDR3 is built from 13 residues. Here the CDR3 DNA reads TGTGCCAGCAGCTTGGGGGGGATTAACGAGCAGTACTTC. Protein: CASSLGGINEQYF.

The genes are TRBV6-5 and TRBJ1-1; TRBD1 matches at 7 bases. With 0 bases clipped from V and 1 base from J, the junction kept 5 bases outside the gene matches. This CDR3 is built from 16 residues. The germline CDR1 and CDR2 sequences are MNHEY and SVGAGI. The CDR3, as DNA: TGTGCCAGCAGTTACTCGCCAGGGGGTCCGAACACTGAAGCTTTCTTT. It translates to CASSYSPGGPNTEAFF.